The next 5 T cell receptor beta chains were all read from a single sample in a study of cytomegalovirus exposure and HLA in healthy donors. The study ran its PCR with 60 Vbeta and 13 Jbeta primers. TCRdb's table, derived via immunoSEQ multiplex PCR, lists solely in-frame clones and lacks some. The data show approximately 170,000 clones, with about 75% seen just once and around 7% held by the top ten. The material sequenced was PBMCs. The receptors stem from a male donor in good health and CMV-seropositive.

V and J are TRBV6-4 and TRBJ2-3; TRBD1 agrees at 7 bases. Germline CDR1 MRHNA, CDR2 SNTAGT. The CDR3 covers 11 residues. V shed 6 bases and J 8 bases; nucleotides not matched to a gene: 2. The CDR3 nucleotides are TGTGCCAGCAGGGACAGGAGTACGCAGTATTTT. Amino acids: CASRDRSTQYF.

This chain joins TRBV7-9 and TRBJ1-2, with 8 bases that match TRBD1. After removal of 5 bases from V and 6 bases from J, the junction contained 5 bases not matched to a gene. There are 13 residues in the CDR3. CDR1 SEHNR and CDR2 FQNEAQ come from the germline V gene (reference sequence). CDR3 residues: CASSQTGENGYTF. The CDR3 coding sequence is TGTGCCAGCAGCCAGACAGGGGAAAATGGCTACACCTTC.

This clone was detected a few times. The chain is built from TRBV6-6 and TRBJ1-1; 10 bases agree with TRBD1. The CDR3 extends over 16 amino acids. J lost 3 bases, V lost 4 bases, and 8 bases had no gene match. The germline V gene has CDR1 MNHNY and CDR2 SVGAGI (reference sequence). CDR3 in amino acids: CASSSTDRGLDTEAFF. In nucleotides, the CDR3 is TGTGCCAGCAGTTCGACCGACAGGGGGCTCGACACTGAAGCTTTCTTT.

This clone was detected a few times. This chain links TRBV27 with TRBJ1-6; no clear D gene. CDR1 is MNHEY and CDR2 is SMNVEV in the germline V gene (reference sequence). Trimming stripped 6 bases from V and 5 bases from J, with 14 bases between. The CDR3 is 15 amino acids. The CDR3 sequence is CASRARRNHNSPLHF. CDR3 sequence (DNA): TGTGCCAGCAGGGCACGCAGAAACCATAATTCACCCCTCCACTTT.

V and J are TRBV6-4 and TRBJ1-3; D unresolved. The germline gives CDR1 MRHNA, CDR2 SNTAGT. The CDR3 spans 13 residues. V lost 3 bases to trimming and J lost 4 bases, with 7 bases between them. The CDR3 protein is CASSEAPGNTIYF. CDR3 sequence (DNA): TGTGCCAGCAGTGAAGCTCCCGGAAACACCATATATTTT.